This T cell receptor beta chain was profiled in a study of CD8+ T cells in alopecia areata. Overall study: Female C3H/HeJ mice aged about 7-11 weeks were given skin from C3H/HeJ graft donors, roughly 6-12 months old, that had spontaneous alopecia. General study points: Lesional scalp, especially alopecia totalis/universalis, showed higher clonality than normal scalp.

As concerns this clone: Its cognate antigen is unknown. Each gene name is a mouse one. Coverage ceases 4 residues before the CDR3 finishes, and the germline J gene fills in the end.

CDR3 length: 14 amino acids. From germline, CDR1 is SGHDT and CDR2 FRDEAV. Cells from pooled cutaneous lymph nodes were sorted by CD4, CD8alpha, NKG2D, NKG2ACE and other markers. cDNA serving as the sequencing template came from extracted, reverse transcribed RNA. Measured with immunoSEQ multiplex PCR; TCRdb has only the in-frame clones, and not every one. This sample carries approximately 300,000 clones and no singletons, and 0.9% to 1.5% goes to the top ten. The sequencing sample was made of CD4+ T cells sorted from a lymph node. This receptor was obtained from a C3H/HeJ mouse with alopecia areata. For the strain, the MHC haplotype given is H2-k. This chain links TRBV14 with TRBJ2-7; TRBD2 matches 7 bases. The part of the CDR3 DNA that was read is TGTGCCAGCAGTTTCCCCTGGGGGAGGGAT. This gives the protein CASSFPWGRD. The full CDR3 is CASSFPWGRDEQYF.